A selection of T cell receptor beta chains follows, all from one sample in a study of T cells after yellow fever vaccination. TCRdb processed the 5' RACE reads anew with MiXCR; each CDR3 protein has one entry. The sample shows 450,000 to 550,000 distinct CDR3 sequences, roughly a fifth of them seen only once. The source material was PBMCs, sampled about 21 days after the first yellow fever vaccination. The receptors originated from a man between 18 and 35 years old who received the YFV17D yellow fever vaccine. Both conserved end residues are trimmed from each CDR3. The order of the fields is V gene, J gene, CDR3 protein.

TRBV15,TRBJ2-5,ATTSGQGEETQY
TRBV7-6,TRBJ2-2,ASSLVGRTSYTGELF
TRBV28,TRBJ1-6,ASTGTVHKPLH
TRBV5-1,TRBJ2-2,ASKVAPNTGELF
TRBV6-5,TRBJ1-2,ASSLGTGRGYT
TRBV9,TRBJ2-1,ASSPTSGGARLYNEQF
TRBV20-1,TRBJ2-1,SATLSGGSYNEQF
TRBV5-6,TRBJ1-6,ASSFGQGHSPLH
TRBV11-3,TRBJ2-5,ASSPSDSQGETQY
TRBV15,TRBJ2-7,ATSREIPGQGSYEQY
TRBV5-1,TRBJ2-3,ASSLDGGDGDTQY
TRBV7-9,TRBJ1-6,ASSPESRYNSPLH
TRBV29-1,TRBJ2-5,SEGNGETQY
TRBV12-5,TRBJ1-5,ASGLAEPMQPQH
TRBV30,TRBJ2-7,AWIFTYEQY
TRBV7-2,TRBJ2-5,ASSFQKRDPQETQY
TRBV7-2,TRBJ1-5,ASSLEGRAIGEPQH
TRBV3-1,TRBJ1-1,ASSLVSAGGTEAF
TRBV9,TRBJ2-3,ASSVVGVDTQY
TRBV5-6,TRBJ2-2,ASIELTTNTGELF
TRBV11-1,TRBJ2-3,ASSATSGTSTDTQY
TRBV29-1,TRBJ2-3,SVNFVATSGGSTDTQY
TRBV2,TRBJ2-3,ANRQGLRLFTDTQY